What follows are 23 T cell receptor beta chains derived from one specimen sequenced in a study of graft-versus-host responses after intestinal transplantation. Here immunoSEQ multiplex PCR was the method, and the copy in TCRdb shows in-frame clones only, minus some. The sample contains about 7,400 clones, roughly 69% of which appear only once. Both intraepithelial and lamina propria lymphocytes were released by processing graft tissue. This specimen consisted of ileum tissue, obtained around eight months after intestinal transplantation. The receptor set was obtained from a human patient who received an intestinal transplant, so some T cells may come from the graft donor.

This chain joins TRBV4-3 and TRBJ2-2; D is unresolved. V lost 2 bases, J lost 0 bases, and 1 base lay in between. The CDR3 length is 13 residues. Germline V gene sequence: CDR1 LGHNA, CDR2 YSLEER. The CDR3 sequence is CASSQPNTGELFF. Here the CDR3 DNA reads TGCGCCAGCAGCCAACCGAACACCGGGGAGCTGTTTTTT.

This clone was counted only a few times. This chain joins TRBV6-1 and TRBJ2-1; D call uncertain. Trimming stripped 6 bases from V and 0 bases from J, with 3 bases between. The CDR3 totals 12 residues. Germline V CDR1 and CDR2: MNHNS, SASEGT. The DNA of the CDR3 is TGTGCCAGCAGGCTCTCCTACAATGAGCAGTTCTTC. Its protein is CASRLSYNEQFF.

The V gene is TRBV6-5, the J gene TRBJ1-4, with D uncertain. The germline gives CDR1 MNHEY, CDR2 SVGAGI. The CDR3 spans 14 residues. V was cut by 0 bases and J by 2 bases, with 4 bases left in between. The CDR3 region has the DNA TGTGCCAGCAGTTACTCGCGCACTAATGAAAAACTGTTTTTT. Protein product: CASSYSRTNEKLFF.

Regarding this clone: The sample holds other DNA sequences that translate to the same CDR3. The chain links TRBV7-2 to TRBJ2-5, with TRBD2 as a possible D gene (6 bases). CDR1 and CDR2 from the germline V gene are SGHTA and FQGNSA. With 3 bases removed from V and 1 base from J, the gap between germline ends came to 9 bases. The CDR3 sequence is 14 residues long. CDR3 nucleotide sequence: TGTGCCAGCAGCTTCGGGGGACCCCAAGAGACCCAGTACTTC. Its translation is CASSFGGPQETQYF. Filled out from reference TRBV7-2 and TRBJ2-5, the complete variable domain reads GAGVSQSPSNKVTEKGKDVELRCDPISGHTALYWYRQSLGQGLEFLIYFQGNSAPDKSGLPSDRFSAERTGGSVSTLTIQRTQQEDSAVYLCASSFGGPQETQYFGPGTRLLVL.

This chain joins TRBV27 and TRBJ2-7; 8 positions match TRBD2. V dropped 5 bases and J dropped 3; count of bases not matched to a gene: 9. The germline gives CDR1 MNHEY, CDR2 SMNVEV (reference sequence). The CDR3 is 15 amino acids. CDR3 DNA sequence: TGTGCCAGCAGTCCCTTCCGGGGGGGTTTCTACGAGCAGTACGTC. Amino acid sequence: CASSPFRGGFYEQYV.

The CDR3 sequence: CASSLEGAKGNQPQHF. CDR3 bases: TGCGCCAGCAGCTTGGAGGGGGCTAAGGGCAATCAGCCCCAGCATTTT. J is TRBJ1-5 and V is TRBV5-1; 7 positions agree with TRBD1. V shed 0 bases, J shed 2 bases, and the junction held 5 bases outside the gene matches. The CDR3 contains 16 residues. Looked up from germline, CDR1 is SGHRS and CDR2 is YFSETQ.

The CDR3 region has the DNA TGTGCCAGTACCTGGAGTTGGGGGTGCCACGAGCAGTACTTC. The encoded protein is CASTWSWGCHEQYF. V usage is TRBV19 and J usage is TRBJ2-7; the D gene could be TRBD1 or TRBD2 (5 bases each). V gave up 7 bases and J gave up 5 bases, with 18 bases separating them. This CDR3 has 14 residues. CDR1 and CDR2 from the germline V gene are LNHDA and SQIVND (reference sequence).

A remark on this clone: Sequence at one end of the junction differs from germline and may be a read error. Other nucleotide sequences in the sample specify the same CDR3. The rearrangement uses TRBV6-6 and TRBJ1-5, with D unresolved. CDR1 and CDR2 (germline): MNHNY, SVGAGI (reference sequence). The CDR3 length is 13 residues. CDR3 loop: CASSTSGNQPQHF. The DNA for the CDR3 is TGTGCCAGCAGTACGTCCGGGAATCAGCCCCAACATTTT.

This chain connects TRBV7-6 to TRBJ1-3, with 9 bases lining up with TRBD1. The trim removed 4 bases at V and 4 bases at J, leaving 5 bases unmatched. Germline CDR1 and CDR2: SGHVS and FNYEAQ. The CDR3 length is 15 residues. The chain's CDR3 is CASSSGTGRGNTIYF. The CDR3 bases are TGTGCCAGCAGCTCGGGGACAGGGAGAGGAAACACCATATATTTT.

J is TRBJ2-7 and V is TRBV28; tentatively, D is TRBD1 (5 bases). V gave up 5 bases and J gave up 4 bases, with 21 bases separating them. Germline V lookup: CDR1 MDHEN, CDR2 SYDVKM. The CDR3 sequence is 16 residues long. Written as DNA, the CDR3 is TGTGCCAGCAGTCCGGGCCCAGGGTCCCGTGGTTACGAGCAGTACGTC. Encoded protein: CASSPGPGSRGYEQYV.

The V gene is TRBV18, the J gene TRBJ1-5, with D uncertain. This CDR3 contains 12 residues. Trimming stripped 4 bases from V and 0 bases from J, with 1 base between. Germline V gene data show CDR1 as KGHSH and CDR2 as LQKENI. The CDR3 protein is CASSHSNQPQHF. CDR3 in DNA: TGTGCCAGCTCACATAGCAATCAGCCCCAGCATTTT.

The chain uses TRBV28 and TRBJ2-7, with 13 positions matching TRBD2. The CDR3 totals 15 residues. Germline V gene sequence: CDR1 MDHEN, CDR2 SYDVKM. Trimming took 5 bases from V and 4 from J; bases not matched to a gene: 5. This CDR3 is CASSPRTSGSYEQYF. Written as DNA, the CDR3 is TGTGCCAGCAGTCCTCGGACTAGCGGGAGTTACGAGCAGTACTTC.

The chain is built from TRBV11-1 and TRBJ1-6; no clear D. This CDR3 contains 14 residues. Germline V gene sequence: CDR1 SGHAT, CDR2 FQDESV (reference sequence). V lost 0 bases to trimming and J lost 9 bases, with 9 bases between them. The CDR3 sequence: CASSLAGESSPLHF. CDR3 coding DNA: TGTGCCAGCAGCTTAGCCGGTGAGAGTTCACCCCTCCACTTT.

The chain links TRBV5-4 to TRBJ2-1; 9 bases are shared with TRBD2. There are 16 residues in the CDR3. Germline V gives CDR1 SGHNT, CDR2 YYREEE (reference sequence). After removal of 0 bases from V and 5 bases from J, the junction contained 6 bases not matched to a gene. CDR3 amino acids: CASSLGGTSSNNEQFF. The CDR3 nucleotides are TGTGCCAGCAGCTTGGGAGGGACTAGCAGCAACAATGAGCAGTTCTTC. The full variable domain, its missing parts supplied by reference TRBV5-4 and TRBJ2-1, is ETGVTQSPTHLIKTRGQQVTLRCSSQSGHNTVSWYQQALGQGPQFIFQYYREEENGRGNFPPRFSGLQFPNYSSELNVNALELDDSALYLCASSLGGTSSNNEQFFGPGTRLTVL.

This sequence joins TRBV6-1 and TRBJ1-1, with no clear D. V was clipped by 1 base and J by 0 bases, with 3 bases between them. The CDR3 has 13 amino acids. The V gene's germline CDR1 is MNHNS and CDR2 SASEGT. The CDR3 DNA sequence: TGTGCCAGCAGTGAAGGGATGAACACTGAAGCTTTCTTT. Protein sequence: CASSEGMNTEAFF.

The CDR3 loop reads CASSPGNSNQPQHF. For the CDR3, the DNA is TGTGCCAGCAGTCCAGGGAATAGCAATCAGCCCCAGCATTTT. This chain connects TRBV6-6 to TRBJ1-5; tentative D call: TRBD1 (5 bases). Trimming pared 5 bases from V and 0 bases from J, leaving 8 bases between. Germline CDR1 and CDR2: MNHNY and SVGAGI (reference sequence). The CDR3 runs 14 residues.

This clone was recorded only once. The V call is TRBV10-3, the J call TRBJ2-1, with 13 bases that match TRBD2. V gave up 5 bases and J gave up 5 bases; unmatched junction bases: 18. Germline CDR1 and CDR2: ENHRY and SYGVKD. CDR3 size: 20 residues. DNA for the CDR3: TGTGCCATCAGTCCCGGGACTAGCGGGAAGGTTTCCGGGACCCACAATGAGCAGTTCTTC. This codes for CAISPGTSGKVSGTHNEQFF.

V usage is TRBV6-1 and J usage is TRBJ2-7, with 9 nucleotides matching TRBD2. V was pared by 4 bases and J by 0 bases, with 7 bases of the junction left unmatched. The CDR3 is 16 residues long. In germline, CDR1 is MNHNS, CDR2 SASEGT. CDR3 region: CASSVIEAGGSYEQYV. CDR3 DNA: TGTGCCAGCAGTGTAATAGAAGCGGGGGGCTCCTACGAGCAGTACGTC.

The chain joins TRBV28 to TRBJ2-2, with D perhaps given as TRBD1 or TRBD2 (5 bases each). With 7 bases removed from V and 4 bases from J, the gap between germline ends came to 7 bases. CDR1 is MDHEN, CDR2 SYDVKM, per germline. The CDR3 covers 12 residues. The DNA of the CDR3 is TGTGCCAGCATTGGGGGCACCGGGGAGCTGTTTTTT. Translating it yields CASIGGTGELFF.

The chain links TRBV30 to TRBJ1-4, with TRBD1 identical over 8 bases. V trimming: 1 base; J trimming: 8 bases; junction bases outside the gene matches: 3. The CDR3 runs 13 residues. The germline gives CDR1 GTSNPN, CDR2 SVGIG (reference sequence). In nucleotides, the CDR3 is TGTGCCTGGAGTGCAGGGGGCCACGAAAAACTGTTTTTT. Translation: CAWSAGGHEKLFF.

The rearrangement joins TRBV28 to TRBJ1-1; D may be TRBD1 (5 bases). Between the trimmed V and J ends, which lost 5 bases and 6 bases, there was a span of 13 bases. The CDR3 runs 13 residues. Germline lookup yields CDR1 MDHEN and CDR2 SYDVKM. CDR3 DNA: TGTGCCAGCAGTATACCAGGGAGCGCTGAAGCTTTCTTT. This translates into CASSIPGSAEAFF.

The chain couples TRBV19 to TRBJ1-2, with D unclear. CDR1 and CDR2 (germline): LNHDA, SQIVND (reference sequence). The CDR3 contains 16 residues. Trimming pared 2 bases from V and 3 bases from J, leaving 16 bases between. The CDR3 nucleotides are TGTGCCAGTAGTATACGCCGAGTTTACCCCTACTATGGCTACACCTTC. Its protein product is CASSIRRVYPYYGYTF.

The chain couples TRBV11-2 to TRBJ1-1, with 10 positions matching TRBD1. Germline CDR1 SGHAT, CDR2 FQNNGV. CDR3 length: 17 amino acids. V shed 4 bases, J shed 3 bases, and the junction held 11 bases outside the gene matches. The CDR3 loop reads CASSYTRGTGEDTEAFF. CDR3 bases: TGTGCCAGCAGCTACACTCGTGGGACAGGGGAGGACACTGAAGCTTTCTTT.